Presented here are 19 T cell receptor beta chains from one specimen sequenced in a study of cytomegalovirus exposure and HLA in healthy donors. PCR primers comprised 60 Vbeta and 13 Jbeta primers. Clones were read by immunoSEQ multiplex PCR, and TCRdb kept only the in-frame ones, dropping some. Of 99,000 or so clones listed, 79% are singletons. The sequencing sample was made of PBMCs. The origin of the receptors is a male donor in good health and CMV-seropositive.

The chain employs TRBV18 and TRBJ1-1, with D unclear. The CDR3 is 14 amino acids. Germline CDR1 is KGHSH and CDR2 is LQKENI. The V gene lost 6 bases and the J gene lost 1 base, with 12 bases spanning the gap. CDR3 protein: CASSPNTGNTEAFF. CDR3 nucleotides: TGTGCCAGCTCCCCCAACACGGGGAACACTGAAGCTTTCTTT.

The chain employs TRBV7-2 and TRBJ1-2, with D possibly TRBD1 on 6 matching bases. The CDR3 is made up of 14 amino acids. Germline CDR1 SGHTA, CDR2 FQGNSA. Trimming pared 0 bases from V and 2 bases from J, leaving 7 bases between. CDR3 coding DNA: TGTGCCAGCAGCTTAGCGCAGGGGAACTATGGCTACACCTTC. Residues: CASSLAQGNYGYTF.

The chain carries TRBV12-5 and TRBJ1-6, with 7 bases lining up with TRBD1. In germline, CDR1 is LGHNT, CDR2 FRNRAP. This CDR3 region has 16 residues. The ends lost 1 base at V and 9 bases at J; junction bases unmatched: 9. CDR3 bases: TGTGCTAGTGGTTTGGCCCCCGGGACAGCTTTTTCACCCCTCCACTTT. This sequence encodes CASGLAPGTAFSPLHF.

There are a few counts of this clone. The rearrangement joins TRBV4-3 to TRBJ1-2; D not certain. There are 12 residues in the CDR3. Germline-derived CDR1 and CDR2 are LGHNA and YSLEER. V was shortened by 1 base and J by 2 bases, with 2 bases between the two germline ends. Here the CDR3 DNA reads TGCGCCAGCAGCCAAGCAAACTATGGCTACACCTTC. It specifies CASSQANYGYTF.

A few counts support this clone. The J gene is TRBJ1-1, the V gene TRBV5-6, with 11 positions matching TRBD1. The J segment lost 4 bases and the V segment lost 4 bases, leaving 3 bases of the junction unmatched. The CDR3 extends over 14 amino acids. Per the germline V gene, CDR1 is SGHDT and CDR2 is YYEEEE. The CDR3 region has the DNA TGTGCCAGCAGCGGGGGACAGGGGGGCACTGAAGCTTTCTTT. Its translation is CASSGGQGGTEAFF.

This rearrangement joins TRBV29-1 to TRBJ2-1; possible D gene TRBD2, 6 bases. Trimming took 5 bases from V and 8 from J, leaving 13 bases between them. CDR1 and CDR2 (germline): SQVTM, ANQGSEA. This CDR3 is 12 amino acids long. The CDR3 reads CSVRLASDEQFF. The CDR3 bases are TGCAGCGTTCGCCTAGCGTCGGATGAGCAGTTCTTC.

This sequence joins TRBV5-4 and TRBJ1-2; 7 bases fit TRBD1. The CDR3 totals 14 residues. Per germline, CDR1 SGHNT and CDR2 YYREEE (reference sequence). With 4 bases clipped from V and 0 bases from J, the junction kept 3 bases outside the gene matches. The chain's CDR3 is CASSEGQTNYGYTF. CDR3 sequence (DNA): TGTGCCAGCAGCGAGGGACAGACTAACTATGGCTACACCTTC.

This clone appeared once. The CDR3 nucleotides are TGTGCCAGCAGCTATAGCGGGGGGGCCAACCAGTACTTC. It is translated as CASSYSGGANQYF. The chain has TRBV7-6 and TRBJ2-7; 11 positions match TRBD2. The trim removed 4 bases at V and 10 bases at J, leaving 6 bases unmatched. Germline-derived CDR1 and CDR2 are SGHVS and FNYEAQ. The CDR3 totals 13 residues.

This chain connects TRBV29-1 to TRBJ2-3; TRBD2 matches at 16 bases. V trimming: 7 bases; J trimming: 1 base; junction bases outside the gene matches: 14. The germline gives CDR1 SQVTM, CDR2 ANQGSEA. The CDR3 covers 19 residues. The CDR3 DNA reads as TGCAGCGCGGGAGGGACTAGCGGGGGGGCAAGAGGAGGCACAGATACGCAGTATTTT. This codes for CSAGGTSGGARGGTDTQYF.

V gene TRBV5-6 combines with J gene TRBJ1-4, with D maybe TRBD1 (5 bases). From germline, CDR1 is SGHDT and CDR2 YYEEEE. V gave up 4 bases and J gave up 3 bases, with 13 bases separating them. This CDR3 region has 15 residues. CDR3 bases: TGTGCCAGCAGCGCTTCGCCGGGGGCTAATGAAAAACTGTTTTTT. Its protein product is CASSASPGANEKLFF.

The rearrangement links TRBV4-1 to TRBJ1-1, with 7 bases fitting TRBD1. The CDR3 runs 15 residues. CDR1 is MGHRA and CDR2 is YSYEKL in the germline V gene. V was pared by 5 bases and J by 0 bases, with 6 bases of the junction left unmatched. In nucleotides, the CDR3 is TGCGCCAGCAGCTCCCCGGGACAGTTGAACACTGAAGCTTTCTTT. Encoded protein: CASSSPGQLNTEAFF.

This chain joins TRBV6-6 and TRBJ2-7; D gene uncertain. Trimming cost V 6 bases and J 4 bases, with 7 bases left between them. Germline assignment: CDR1 MNHNY and CDR2 SVGAGI (reference sequence). The CDR3 has 11 residues. The CDR3 DNA reads as TGTGCCAGCAGCCCCCAATACGAGCAGTACTTC. Translation gives CASSPQYEQYF.

The genes are TRBV7-2 and TRBJ2-3, with 10 nucleotides matching TRBD2. With 5 bases clipped from V and 1 base from J, the junction kept 9 bases outside the gene matches. This CDR3 has 17 residues. In germline, CDR1 is SGHTA, CDR2 FQGNSA. The CDR3 region is CASSPYSGTSGTDTQYF. The CDR3 nucleotides are TGTGCCAGCAGCCCGTATTCCGGGACTAGCGGCACAGATACGCAGTATTTT.

V usage is TRBV11-2 and J usage is TRBJ1-5; tentative D call: TRBD1 (5 bases). This CDR3 spans 13 amino acids. Between the trimmed V and J ends, which lost 3 bases and 7 bases, there was a span of 10 bases. CDR1 is SGHAT, CDR2 FQNNGV, per germline. CDR3 residues: CASSLAAGQPQHF. The CDR3 DNA reads as TGTGCCAGCAGCTTGGCGGCAGGGCAGCCCCAGCATTTT. The whole variable domain, filled in from reference TRBV11-2 and TRBJ1-5, reads EAGVAQSPRYKIIEKRQSVAFWCNPISGHATLYWYQQILGQGPKLLIQFQNNGVVDDSQLPKDRFSAERLKGVDSTLKIQPAKLEDSAVYLCASSLAAGQPQHFGDGTRLSIL.

This chain links TRBV9 with TRBJ2-7; TRBD1 matches 7 bases. The CDR3 has 14 residues. With V trimmed by 0 bases and J by 5 bases, 5 bases remained unmatched. Per germline, CDR1 SGDLS and CDR2 YYNGEE. For the CDR3, the DNA is TGTGCCAGCAGCGTAGAGGGGGCCAGCGACGAGCAGTACTTC. It yields the protein CASSVEGASDEQYF.

The rearrangement uses TRBV18 and TRBJ1-2; the match to TRBD1 covers 12 bases. The CDR3 extends over 17 amino acids. Looked up from germline, CDR1 is KGHSH and CDR2 is LQKENI. Trimming cost V 4 bases and J 8 bases; bases outside gene matches: 14. The CDR3 coding sequence is TGTGCCAGCTCACTAAGGACCCCGGGACAGGGGGCTCAAGGCTACACCTTC. Amino acids: CASSLRTPGQGAQGYTF.

The J gene is TRBJ1-2, the V gene TRBV4-3; possibly TRBD1 for D (5 bases). Germline CDR1 and CDR2: LGHNA and YSLEER. Trimming left V 0 bases short and J 7 bases short, with 15 bases between. This CDR3 region has 15 residues. The CDR3 reads CASSQEEGPMGGYTF. The CDR3 DNA reads TGCGCCAGCAGCCAAGAGGAGGGACCCATGGGTGGCTACACCTTC.

The V gene is TRBV6-1, the J gene TRBJ1-4, with D maybe TRBD1 (6 bases). V shed 3 bases and J shed 8 bases, with 13 bases lying between them. Germline CDR1 MNHNS, CDR2 SASEGT. The CDR3 is 14 residues long. The CDR3 region is CASSDLQGREKLFF. The CDR3 bases are TGTGCCAGCAGTGATTTACAGGGACGGGAAAAACTGTTTTTT.

V and J are TRBV7-9 and TRBJ2-2; 8 nucleotides align to TRBD1. The CDR3 length is 17 residues. V gave up 2 bases and J gave up 4 bases; unmatched junction bases: 9. Germline V gene data show CDR1 as SEHNR and CDR2 as FQNEAQ (reference sequence). The CDR3 loop is CASSLKDRGRSTGELFF. The CDR3 region has the DNA TGTGCCAGCAGCTTAAAAGACAGGGGAAGGAGCACCGGGGAGCTGTTTTTT.